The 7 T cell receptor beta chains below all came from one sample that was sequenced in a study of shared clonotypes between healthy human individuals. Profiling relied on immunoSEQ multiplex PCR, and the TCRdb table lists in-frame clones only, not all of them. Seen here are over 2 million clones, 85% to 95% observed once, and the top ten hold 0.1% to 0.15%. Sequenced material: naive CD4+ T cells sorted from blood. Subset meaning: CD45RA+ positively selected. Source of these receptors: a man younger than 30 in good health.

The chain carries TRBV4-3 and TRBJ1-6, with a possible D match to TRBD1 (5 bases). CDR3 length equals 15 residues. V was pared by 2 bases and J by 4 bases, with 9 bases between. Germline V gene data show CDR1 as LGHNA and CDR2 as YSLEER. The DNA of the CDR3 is TGCGCCAGCAGCCAACTTACAGGATATAATTCACCCCTCCACTTT. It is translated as CASSQLTGYNSPLHF.

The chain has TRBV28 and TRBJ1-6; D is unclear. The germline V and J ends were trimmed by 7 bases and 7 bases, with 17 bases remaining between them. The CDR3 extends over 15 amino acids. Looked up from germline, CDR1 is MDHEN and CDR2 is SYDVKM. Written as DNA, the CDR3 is TGTGCCAGCAAACCCGGTCTGGGAAGAAATTCACCCCTCCACTTT. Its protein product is CASKPGLGRNSPLHF.

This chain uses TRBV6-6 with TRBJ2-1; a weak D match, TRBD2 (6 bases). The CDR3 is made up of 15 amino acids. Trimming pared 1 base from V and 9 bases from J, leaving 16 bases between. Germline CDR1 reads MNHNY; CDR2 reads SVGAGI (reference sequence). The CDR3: CASSYFETEGSEQFF. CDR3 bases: TGTGCCAGCAGTTACTTCGAGACGGAGGGGAGTGAGCAGTTCTTC.

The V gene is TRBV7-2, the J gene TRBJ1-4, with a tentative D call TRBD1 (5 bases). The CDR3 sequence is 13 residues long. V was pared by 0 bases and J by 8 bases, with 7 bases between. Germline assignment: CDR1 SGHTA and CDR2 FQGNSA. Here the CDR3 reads CASSLARGEKLFF. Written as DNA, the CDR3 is TGTGCCAGCAGCTTAGCACGGGGGGAAAAACTGTTTTTT.

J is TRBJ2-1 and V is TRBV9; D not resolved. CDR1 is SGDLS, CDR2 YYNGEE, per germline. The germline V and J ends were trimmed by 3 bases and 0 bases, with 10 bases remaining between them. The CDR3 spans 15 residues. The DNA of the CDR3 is TGTGCCAGCAGCGAGACTGGAAGCTCCTACAATGAGCAGTTCTTC. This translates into CASSETGSSYNEQFF. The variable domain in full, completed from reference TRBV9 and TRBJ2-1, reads DSGVTQTPKHLITATGQRVTLRCSPRSGDLSVYWYQQSLDQGLQFLIQYYNGEERAKGNILERFSAQQFPDLHSELNLSSLELGDSALYFCASSETGSSYNEQFFGPGTRLTVL.

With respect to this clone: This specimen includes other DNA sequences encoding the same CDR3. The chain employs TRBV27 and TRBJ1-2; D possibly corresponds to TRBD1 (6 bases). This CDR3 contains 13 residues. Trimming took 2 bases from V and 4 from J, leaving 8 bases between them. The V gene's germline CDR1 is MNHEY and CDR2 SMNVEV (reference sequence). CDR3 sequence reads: CASSLQGGYGYTF. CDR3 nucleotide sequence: TGTGCCAGCAGTTTACAAGGGGGCTATGGCTACACCTTC.

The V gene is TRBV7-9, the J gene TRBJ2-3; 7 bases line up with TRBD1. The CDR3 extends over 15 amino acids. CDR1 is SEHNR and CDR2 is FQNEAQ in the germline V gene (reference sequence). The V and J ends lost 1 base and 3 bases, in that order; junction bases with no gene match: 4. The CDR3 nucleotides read TGTGCCAGCAGCTTAGGACAGGGTAGGACAGATACGCAGTATTTT. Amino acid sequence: CASSLGQGRTDTQYF.